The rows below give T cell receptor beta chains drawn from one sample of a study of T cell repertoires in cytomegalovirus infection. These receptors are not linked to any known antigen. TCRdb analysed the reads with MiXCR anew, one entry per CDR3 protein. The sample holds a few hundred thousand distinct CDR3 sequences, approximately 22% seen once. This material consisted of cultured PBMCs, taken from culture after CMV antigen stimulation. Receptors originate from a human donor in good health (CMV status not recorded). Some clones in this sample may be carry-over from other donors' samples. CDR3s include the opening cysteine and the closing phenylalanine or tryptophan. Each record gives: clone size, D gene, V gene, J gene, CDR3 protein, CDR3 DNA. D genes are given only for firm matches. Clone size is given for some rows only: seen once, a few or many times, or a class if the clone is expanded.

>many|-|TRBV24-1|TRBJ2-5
CATSDRQGGLETQYF
TGTGCCACCAGTGACCGACAGGGAGGTTTGGAGACCCAGTACTTC
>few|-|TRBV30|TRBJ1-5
CAWSVGDQPQHF
TGTGCCTGGAGTGTAGGAGATCAGCCCCAGCATTTT
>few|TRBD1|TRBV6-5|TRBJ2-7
CASSYSTGDRGYEQYF
TGTGCCAGCAGTTACTCGACTGGGGACAGGGGTTACGAGCAGTACTTC
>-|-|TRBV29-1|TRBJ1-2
CSVDVESGGYTF
TGCAGCGTTGACGTGGAATCTGGGGGCTACACCTTC
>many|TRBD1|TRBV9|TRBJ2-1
CASSPRDRSYNEQFF
TGTGCCAGCAGCCCCAGGGACAGGTCCTACAATGAGCAGTTCTTC
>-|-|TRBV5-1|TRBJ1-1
CASSLDSGNTEAFF
TGCGCCAGCAGCTTGGATTCGGGGAACACTGAAGCTTTCTTT
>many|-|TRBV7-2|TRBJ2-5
CASSPPGLQETQYF
TGTGCCAGCAGCCCTCCTGGCCTCCAAGAGACCCAGTACTTC
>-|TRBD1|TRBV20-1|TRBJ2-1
CSARAEPGGINQFF
TGCAGTGCTAGAGCGGAACCAGGGGGCATAAATCAGTTCTTC
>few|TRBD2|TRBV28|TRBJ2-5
CASSSIMAGVDQETQYF
TGTGCCAGCAGCAGTATTATGGCGGGAGTCGATCAAGAGACCCAGTACTTC
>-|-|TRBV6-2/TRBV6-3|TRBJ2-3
CAIRTGIGVTDTQYF
TGTGCCATCCGGACTGGGATTGGTGTCACAGATACGCAGTATTTT
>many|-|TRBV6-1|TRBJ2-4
CASNLANIQYF
TGTGCCAGCAATCTAGCGAACATTCAGTACTTC
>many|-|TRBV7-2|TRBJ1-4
CASSPSFFQNEKLFF
TGTGCCAGCAGCCCAAGTTTCTTCCAAAACGAAAAACTGTTTTTT
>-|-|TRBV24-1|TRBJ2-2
CATSDLPTPSTGELFF
TGTGCCACCAGTGATTTGCCCACCCCTTCCACCGGGGAGCTGTTTTTT